One T cell receptor beta chain is described in this entry. The antigen is not known. Deletions cut 0 bases from V and 0 bases from J, with 12 bases between. CDR3 size: 16 residues. Germline-derived CDR1 and CDR2 are SGHRS and YFSETQ. Treatment defined: randomized to nivolumab then ipilimumab (arm A) or the reverse (arm B). Patients had received no earlier DNA-damaging chemotherapy. Data came from immunoSEQ multiplex PCR; TCRdb stores just in-frame clones and leaves some out. The sample lists about 900 clones, 20% to 25% occurring once. This entry belongs to a study of sequential checkpoint blockade in melanoma. Overall study context: DNA from 95 or so pretreatment tumor samples underwent TCRβ immunosequencing.

Study-level results: For nivolumab-first patients, baseline tumor clonality was associated with response. Tumor T-cell fraction and clonality correlated with PD-L1 and CD8+ counts.

The chain combines TRBV5-1 with TRBJ1-1, with D possibly being TRBD1 (5 bases). The receptor comes from a human donor with melanoma. The sample was tumor tissue (inferred from file names), taken from a patient given nivolumab and ipilimumab in sequence. The CDR3 DNA is TGCGCCAGCAGCTTGGCCCCAGGGATCATGAACACTGAAGCTTTCTTT. It translates to CASSLAPGIMNTEAFF. Together with reference TRBV5-1 and TRBJ1-1, the CDR3 gives the full variable domain: KAGVTQTPRYLIKTRGQQVTLSCSPISGHRSVSWYQQTPGQGLQFLFEYFSETQRNKGNFPGRFSGRQFSNSRSEMNVSTLELGDSALYLCASSLAPGIMNTEAFFGQGTRLTVV.